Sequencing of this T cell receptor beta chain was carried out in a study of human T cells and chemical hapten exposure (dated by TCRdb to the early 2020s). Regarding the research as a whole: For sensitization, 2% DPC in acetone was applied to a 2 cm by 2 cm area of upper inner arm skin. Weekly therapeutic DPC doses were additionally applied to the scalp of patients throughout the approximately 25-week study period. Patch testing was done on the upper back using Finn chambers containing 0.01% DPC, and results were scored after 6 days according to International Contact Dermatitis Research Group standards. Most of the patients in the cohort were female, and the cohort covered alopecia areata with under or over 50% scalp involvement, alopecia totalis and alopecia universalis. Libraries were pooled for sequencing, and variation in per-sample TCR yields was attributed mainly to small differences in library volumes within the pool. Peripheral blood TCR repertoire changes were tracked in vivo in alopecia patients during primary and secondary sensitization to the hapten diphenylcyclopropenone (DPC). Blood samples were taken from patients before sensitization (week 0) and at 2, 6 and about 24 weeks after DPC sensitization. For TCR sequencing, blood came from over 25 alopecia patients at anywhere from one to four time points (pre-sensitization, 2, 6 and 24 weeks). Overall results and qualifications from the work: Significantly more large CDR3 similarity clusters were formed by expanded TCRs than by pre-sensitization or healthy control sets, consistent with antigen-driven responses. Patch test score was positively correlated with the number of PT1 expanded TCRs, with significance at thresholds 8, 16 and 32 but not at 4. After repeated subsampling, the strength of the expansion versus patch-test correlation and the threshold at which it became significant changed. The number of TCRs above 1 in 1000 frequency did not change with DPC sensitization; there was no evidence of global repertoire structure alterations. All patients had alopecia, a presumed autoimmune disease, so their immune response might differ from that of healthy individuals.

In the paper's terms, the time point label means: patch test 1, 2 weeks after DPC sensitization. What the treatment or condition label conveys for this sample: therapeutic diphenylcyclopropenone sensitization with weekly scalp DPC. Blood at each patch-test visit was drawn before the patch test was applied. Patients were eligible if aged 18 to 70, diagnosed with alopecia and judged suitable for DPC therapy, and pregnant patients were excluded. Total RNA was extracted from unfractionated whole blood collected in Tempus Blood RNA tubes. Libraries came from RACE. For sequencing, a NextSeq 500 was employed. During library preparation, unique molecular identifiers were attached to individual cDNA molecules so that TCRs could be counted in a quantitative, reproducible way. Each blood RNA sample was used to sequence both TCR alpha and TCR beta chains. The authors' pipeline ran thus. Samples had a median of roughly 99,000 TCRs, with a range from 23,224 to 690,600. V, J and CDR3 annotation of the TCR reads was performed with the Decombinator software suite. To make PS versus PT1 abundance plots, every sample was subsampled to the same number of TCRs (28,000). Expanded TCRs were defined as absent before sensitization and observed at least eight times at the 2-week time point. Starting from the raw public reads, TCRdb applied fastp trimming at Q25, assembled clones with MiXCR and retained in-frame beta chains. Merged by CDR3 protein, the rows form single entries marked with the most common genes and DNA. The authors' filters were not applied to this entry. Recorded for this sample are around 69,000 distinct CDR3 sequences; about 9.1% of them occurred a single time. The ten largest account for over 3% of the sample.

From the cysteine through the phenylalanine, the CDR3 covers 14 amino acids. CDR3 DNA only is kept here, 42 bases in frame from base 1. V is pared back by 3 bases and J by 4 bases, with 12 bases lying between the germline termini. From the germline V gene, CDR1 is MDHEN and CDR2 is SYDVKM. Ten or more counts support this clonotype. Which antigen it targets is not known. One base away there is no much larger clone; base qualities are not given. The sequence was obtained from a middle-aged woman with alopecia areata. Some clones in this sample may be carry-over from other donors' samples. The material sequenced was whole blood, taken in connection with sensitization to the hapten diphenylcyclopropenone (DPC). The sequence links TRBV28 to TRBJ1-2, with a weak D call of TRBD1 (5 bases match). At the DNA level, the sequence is TGTGCCAGCAGTTTCGGCGACAGAGTCTATGGCTACACCTTC. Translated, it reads CASSFGDRVYGYTF.